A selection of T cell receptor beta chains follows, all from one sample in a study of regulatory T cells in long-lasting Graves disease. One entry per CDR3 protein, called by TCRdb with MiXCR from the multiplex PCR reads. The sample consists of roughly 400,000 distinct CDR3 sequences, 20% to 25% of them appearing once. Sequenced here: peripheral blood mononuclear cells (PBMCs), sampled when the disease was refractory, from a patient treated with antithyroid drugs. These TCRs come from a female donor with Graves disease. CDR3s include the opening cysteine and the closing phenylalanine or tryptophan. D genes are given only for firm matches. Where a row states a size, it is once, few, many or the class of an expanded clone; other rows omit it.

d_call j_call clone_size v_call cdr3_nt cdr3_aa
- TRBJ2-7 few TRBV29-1 TGCAGCGTTGGAAAAGGGTCGGACGAGCAGTACTTC CSVGKGSDEQYF
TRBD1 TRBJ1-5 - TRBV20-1 TGCAGTGCTAGAGCTTCGGACAGGTTTAGCAATCAGCCCCAGCATTTT CSARASDRFSNQPQHF
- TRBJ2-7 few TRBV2 TGTGCCAGCAGTGAAGTTAGGGGAATAGCCTACGAGCAGTACTTC CASSEVRGIAYEQYF
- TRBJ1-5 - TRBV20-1 TGCAGTGCTAGAGTTCGAACAGAGAATCAGCCCCAGCATTTT CSARVRTENQPQHF
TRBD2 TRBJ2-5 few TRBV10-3 TGTGCCATCAGTGAAGTAGCGGGAGTCATAGAGACCCAGTACTTC CAISEVAGVIETQYF
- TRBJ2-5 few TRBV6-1 TGTGCCACAGCCGATGGGGAGACCCAGTACTTC CATADGETQYF
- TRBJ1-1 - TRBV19 TGTGCCAGTAGTTTGCTAGGACAGACTGAAGCTTTCTTT CASSLLGQTEAFF
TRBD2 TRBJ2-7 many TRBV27 TGTGCCAGCAGTTCATTTGGCGGGAGCTCCTACGAGCAGTACTTC CASSSFGGSSYEQYF
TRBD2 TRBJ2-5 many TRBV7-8 TGTGCCAGCAGCTTACCCACTCTAGCGGGAGGAGGTGAGACCCAGTACTTC CASSLPTLAGGGETQYF
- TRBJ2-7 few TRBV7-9 TGTGCCAGCAGCTGGGACGTTTACGAGCAGTACTTC CASSWDVYEQYF
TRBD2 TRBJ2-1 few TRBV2 TGTGCCAGCAGTGAAGAAGCGGGAGGGCTAGGCAATGAGCAGTTCTTC CASSEEAGGLGNEQFF
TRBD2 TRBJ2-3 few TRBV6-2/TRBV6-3 TGTGCCAGCAGTTACTCCGCCGGGCTAGCGGTCACAGATACGCAGTATTTT CASSYSAGLAVTDTQYF
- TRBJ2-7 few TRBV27 TGTGCCAGCAGTTCCAGGGGAACCTCCTACGAGCAGTACTTC CASSSRGTSYEQYF
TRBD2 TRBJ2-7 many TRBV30 TGTGCCTGGAGTGTACTAGCGGGGTACGAGCAGTACTTC CAWSVLAGYEQYF
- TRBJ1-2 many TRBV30 TGTGCCTGGAGTGTACGCAGGCTCCCTAACTATGGCTACACCTTC CAWSVRRLPNYGYTF
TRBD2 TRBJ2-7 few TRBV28 TGTGCCAGCAGTTTGGGACTAGCGCGCTCCTACGAGCAGTACTTC CASSLGLARSYEQYF
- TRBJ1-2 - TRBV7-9 TGTGCCAGCACTCCGGGACAAAAAAACTATGGCTACACTTTC CASTPGQKNYGYTF
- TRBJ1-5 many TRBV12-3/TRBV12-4 TGTGCCAGCAGTTTACAGCTCGGTCAGCCCCAGCATTTT CASSLQLGQPQHF
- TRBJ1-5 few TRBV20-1 TGCAGTGCTATGGCCAGGGGATATCAGCCCCAGCATTTT CSAMARGYQPQHF
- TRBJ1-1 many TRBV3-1 TGTGCCAGCAGCCAAGATTTGGGGGCTGAAGCTTTCTTT CASSQDLGAEAFF
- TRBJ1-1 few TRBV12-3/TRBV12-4 TGTGCCAGCAGTCCCGCCCGCCGTGTTACAGGGCCCACTGAAGCTTTCTTT CASSPARRVTGPTEAFF
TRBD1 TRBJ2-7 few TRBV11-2 TGTGCCAGCAGCTTATATGGGACAGAATACTCCTACGAGCAGTACTTC CASSLYGTEYSYEQYF
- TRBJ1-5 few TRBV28 TGTGCCAGCACTTTGGGGGGGTCTGGTCAGCCCCAGCATTTT CASTLGGSGQPQHF
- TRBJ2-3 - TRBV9 TGTGCCAGCAGCGACGGTGCCTTAGGCACAGATACGCAGTATTTT CASSDGALGTDTQYF
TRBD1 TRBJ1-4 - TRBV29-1 TGCAGCGTTAGCCGGGACAGTATTGCAGCTAATGAAAAACTGTTTTTT CSVSRDSIAANEKLFF
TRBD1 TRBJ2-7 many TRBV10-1 TGCGCCAGCACTACTGACAGGGTACGATCCTACGAGCAGTACTTC CASTTDRVRSYEQYF
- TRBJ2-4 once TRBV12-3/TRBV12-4 TGTGCCAGCAGTTTGGAGGGGGAAATGACCAAAAACATTCAGTACTTC CASSLEGEMTKNIQYF
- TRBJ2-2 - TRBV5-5 TGTGCCAGCAGCTCGACGTATTCGTGGGGGGCGGTTTCTACCGGGGAGCTGTTTTTT CASSSTYSWGAVSTGELFF
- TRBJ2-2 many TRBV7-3 TGTGCCAGCAGCCTGACACCCTCCGGGGAGCTGTTTTTT CASSLTPSGELFF
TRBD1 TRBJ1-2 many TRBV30 TGTGCCTGGACTATAACAGGGGCTGCCGGCTACACCTTC CAWTITGAAGYTF
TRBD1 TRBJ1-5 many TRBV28 TGTGCCAGCAGTTCGAAGGACAGGAGTTCTTTTTATAGCAATCAGCCCCAGCATTTT CASSSKDRSSFYSNQPQHF
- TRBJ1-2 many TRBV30 TGTGCCCAGAGCCAGAACCTCTATGGCTACACCTTC CAQSQNLYGYTF
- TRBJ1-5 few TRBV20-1 TGCAGTGCTAGAGAAGAGATTGGAAATCAGCCCCAGCATTTT CSAREEIGNQPQHF
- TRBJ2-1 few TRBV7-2 TGTGCCAGCAGACCGACACCTGAGCCTTACAATGAGCAGTTCTTC CASRPTPEPYNEQFF
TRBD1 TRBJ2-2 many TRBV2 TGTGCCAGCAGTGAAGGTGGACAGGGGGCCGGGGAGCTGTTTTTT CASSEGGQGAGELFF
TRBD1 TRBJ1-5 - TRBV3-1 TGTGCCCTCGACGGGACAGACAAACTAAAAGTTAGCAATCAGCCCCAGCATTTT CALDGTDKLKVSNQPQHF
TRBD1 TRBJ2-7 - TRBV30 TGTGCCTGGCGGACAGGGCCTAAGAAGTACTTC CAWRTGPKKYF
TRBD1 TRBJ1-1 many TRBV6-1 TGTGCCAGCAGTAGAAATACAGGGGGCGGAACTGAAGCTTTCTTT CASSRNTGGGTEAFF
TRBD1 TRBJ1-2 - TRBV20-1 TGCAGTGCAGCACATTGGGACAGCCTGGACTATGGCTACACCTTC CSAAHWDSLDYGYTF
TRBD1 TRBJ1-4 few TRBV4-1 TGCGCCAGCAGCCTTCGGGACAGGGTATTTTTT CASSLRDRVFF
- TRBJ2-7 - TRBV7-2 TGTGCCAGCAGCTTACTGGACAGACCCTACGAGCAGTACTTC CASSLLDRPYEQYF
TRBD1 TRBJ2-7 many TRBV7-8 TGTGCCAGCAGCTTAGACAGGGGCACGGCTCTGAACGAGCAGTACTTC CASSLDRGTALNEQYF
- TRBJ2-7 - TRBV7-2 TGTGCCAGCAGCGGGCCAGGGGGGTCCTACTTCTACGAGCAGTACTTC CASSGPGGSYFYEQYF
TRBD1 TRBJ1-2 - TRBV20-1 TGCAGTGCAGTCACAGGGGGGAATGGCTACACCTTC CSAVTGGNGYTF
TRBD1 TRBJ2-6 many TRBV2 TGTGCCAGCAGCTCCGGAAGGGGGCCCTCTGGGGCCAACGTCCTGACTTTC CASSSGRGPSGANVLTF
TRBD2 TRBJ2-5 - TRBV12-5 TGTGCTAGTGGTAGGACTAGTTTGAGGGAGACCCAGTACTTC CASGRTSLRETQYF
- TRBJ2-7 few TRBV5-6 TGTGCCAGCAGCTACCGGGACGTCGTCTACGAGCAGTACTTC CASSYRDVVYEQYF
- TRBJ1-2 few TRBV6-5 TGTGCCAGCAGTTACCACTATGGCTACACCTTC CASSYHYGYTF
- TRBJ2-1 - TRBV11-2 TGTGCCAGCAGTGTGGACTCAGACCTCAATGAGCAGTTCTTC CASSVDSDLNEQFF
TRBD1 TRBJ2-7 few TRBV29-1 TGCAGCGCTAGGACAGGGAACTACGAGCAGTACTTC CSARTGNYEQYF
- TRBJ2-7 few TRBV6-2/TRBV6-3 TGTGCCAGCAGTTACATCGGACGGGAGCAGTACTTC CASSYIGREQYF
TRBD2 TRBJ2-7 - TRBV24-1 TGTGCCACCAGTGATCCGAGTGGCGGGAGGCCCTACGAGCAGTACTTC CATSDPSGGRPYEQYF